This T cell receptor (beta chain) was sequenced during a study of T cells in Graves' hyperthyroidism and ophthalmopathy. Study-level results: Most clonotypes expanded in thyroid above 0.001 were likewise present in blood. Onset of ophthalmopathy came a median around 6.2 months after the model predicted it.

This clonotype was found a few times. The antigen remains unidentified. Template material for amplifying TCR beta CDR3 regions consisted of RNA transcripts. The HTBI primer set served for first-round RT-PCR of the TCR CDR3. TCRdb re-called the multiplex PCR reads through MiXCR, storing one row per CDR3 protein. Of over 500,000 distinct CDR3 sequences in the sample, approximately 48% were seen once. The CDR3 is 16 amino acids. The germline V gene encodes CDR1 SGHTA and CDR2 FQGNSA. Trimming pared 1 base from V and 0 bases from J, leaving 9 bases between. J is TRBJ2-2 and V is TRBV7-2; the D is unclear. The TCR was taken from an adult woman with Graves' disease, either hyperthyroidism or ophthalmopathy (not recorded which). The sample was peripheral blood or thyroid tissue (not recorded which). CDR3 DNA: TGTGCCAGCAGCTTAGTTTCTACAGCGAACACCGGGGAGCTGTTTTTT. Translated, it gives CASSLVSTANTGELFF.